These 14 T cell receptor beta chains were sequenced from one sample in a study of blood T cell repertoires in COVID-19. The repertoire was sequenced with immunoSEQ multiplex PCR; TCRdb's copy has only in-frame clones and lacks some. The sample has tens of thousands of clones; around 83% are singletons. Source material: peripheral blood. Source of these receptors: a man aged 30 to 45 with COVID-19, enrolled during active disease.

This chain connects TRBV30 to TRBJ2-2; 7 positions match TRBD1. CDR1 GTSNPN and CDR2 SVGIG come from the germline V gene (reference sequence). V was pared by 2 bases and J by 4 bases, with 10 bases of the junction left unmatched. This CDR3 is built from 16 residues. This CDR3 reads CAWSKLNRGITGELFF. The CDR3 DNA is TGTGCCTGGAGTAAATTGAACAGGGGAATCACCGGGGAGCTGTTTTTT.

The chain has TRBV18 and TRBJ2-2; TRBD2 might be the D (5 bases). The CDR3 has 20 amino acids. The V gene's germline CDR1 is KGHSH and CDR2 LQKENI. Trimming removed 1 base at V and 0 bases at J, with 21 bases between. DNA for the CDR3: TGTGCCAGCTCACCACGTCCGCGTTCTCGGGGTTCCGCGAACACCGGGGAGCTGTTTTTT. Translation: CASSPRPRSRGSANTGELFF.

In nucleotides, the CDR3 is TGTGCCAGCAGTTCGAGCGGGAGGACTAGTGCCGGGGAGCTGTTTTTT. Translation: CASSSSGRTSAGELFF. This chain links TRBV6-5 with TRBJ2-2; TRBD2 aligns across 9 bases. The CDR3 loop spans 16 amino acids. Germline CDR1 and CDR2: MNHEY and SVGAGI. Losses at the gene ends were 4 bases for V and 6 bases for J; bases not matched to a gene: 9.

V is TRBV11-2 and J is TRBJ2-1, with 7 positions matching TRBD2. The germline V gene encodes CDR1 SGHAT and CDR2 FQNNGV. With V trimmed by 1 base and J by 4 bases, 4 bases remained unmatched. This CDR3 comprises 15 residues. This CDR3 reads CASSLVGGGYNEQFF. CDR3 bases: TGTGCCAGCAGCTTAGTTGGCGGGGGATACAATGAGCAGTTCTTC.

The chain joins TRBV5-8 to TRBJ1-3; D remains ambiguous. V lost 6 bases, J lost 1 base, and 14 bases lay in between. The CDR3 runs 15 residues. Germline loops: CDR1 SGHTS, CDR2 YDEGEE. The CDR3 DNA sequence: TGTGCCAGCAACCGAGGGTTCCAGTCTGGAAACACCATATATTTT. Translated, it gives CASNRGFQSGNTIYF.

This chain joins TRBV6-6 and TRBJ1-4; D remains unclear. V was cut by 6 bases and J by 8 bases, with 16 bases left in between. The CDR3 runs to 14 residues. The germline V gene has CDR1 MNHNY and CDR2 SVGAGI (reference sequence). The CDR3 DNA reads as TGTGCCAGCAGGGTGGGGAGGATACAAGAAAAACTGTTTTTT. This codes for CASRVGRIQEKLFF.

The gene calls are TRBV2 and TRBJ2-6; D is undetermined. Germline values: CDR1 SNHLY, CDR2 FYNNEI. This CDR3 region has 14 residues. V was pared by 8 bases and J by 0 bases, with 8 bases between. The CDR3 sequence is CASSFHSGANVLTF. The DNA of the CDR3 is TGTGCCAGCTCATTTCACTCTGGGGCCAACGTCCTGACTTTC.

This chain connects TRBV9 to TRBJ2-1; a weak D match, TRBD1 (5 bases). The CDR3 has 15 amino acids. V was clipped by 2 bases and J by 6 bases, with 15 bases between them. Per the germline V gene, CDR1 is SGDLS and CDR2 is YYNGEE. The CDR3 spells CASSVGQGLGNEQFF. DNA for the CDR3: TGTGCCAGCAGCGTCGGGCAGGGCTTGGGCAATGAGCAGTTCTTC.

The chain joins TRBV18 to TRBJ1-6, with 7 nucleotides matching TRBD1. V lost 3 bases, J lost 14 bases, and 10 bases stayed unmatched. Germline-derived CDR1 and CDR2 are KGHSH and LQKENI. This CDR3 has 14 residues. CDR3 region: CASSPGGGGYALHF. DNA of the CDR3: TGTGCCAGCTCACCGGGCGGAGGGGGCTATGCCCTCCACTTT. Combining the CDR3 with reference TRBV18 and TRBJ1-6 gives the whole variable domain NAGVMQNPRHLVRRRGQEARLRCSPMKGHSHVYWYRQLPEEGLKFMVYLQKENIIDESGMPKERFSAEFPKEGPSILRIQQVVRGDSAAYFCASSPGGGGYALHFGNGTRLTVT.

This clone was picked up one time. CDR3 loop: CASSRLASTDTQYF. The CDR3 DNA is TGTGCCAGTAGTAGACTTGCTAGCACAGATACGCAGTATTTT. The chain links TRBV19 to TRBJ2-3; D uncertain. Germline lookup yields CDR1 LNHDA and CDR2 SQIVND (reference sequence). V lost 4 bases and J lost 0, with 8 bases in between. The CDR3 runs to 14 residues.

The J gene is TRBJ1-3, the V gene TRBV28, with a tentative D call TRBD1 (6 bases). From germline, CDR1 is MDHEN and CDR2 SYDVKM. V was trimmed by 2 bases and J by 7 bases, leaving 6 bases between them. The CDR3 loop spans 12 amino acids. CDR3 nucleotide sequence: TGTGCCAGCAGTTTAACAGGGAACACCATATATTTT. Residues: CASSLTGNTIYF.

This clone was detected only once. The chain uses TRBV11-2 and TRBJ2-7, with 9 nucleotides matching TRBD1. Trimming removed 2 bases from V and 3 bases from J; junction bases left unmatched: 5. This CDR3 has 15 residues. CDR1 and CDR2 (germline): SGHAT, FQNNGV. CDR3 residues: CASSLYDRGNYEQYF. CDR3 bases: TGTGCCAGCAGCTTATACGACAGGGGGAACTACGAGCAGTACTTC.

The rearrangement uses TRBV21-1 and TRBJ1-1. TRBV21-1 is described as a pseudogene. The length of the CDR3 is 15 residues. The CDR3 reads CASSRPKKLPGEAFF. The DNA for the CDR3 is TGTGCCAGCAGCCGGCCTAAGAAGCTTCCGGGGGAAGCTTTCTTT.

The rearrangement links TRBV24-1 to TRBJ2-3, with 7 bases identical to TRBD2. V trimming: 5 bases; J trimming: 4 bases; junction bases outside the gene matches: 5. CDR1 KGHDR and CDR2 SFDVKD come from the germline V gene. This CDR3 comprises 14 residues. The CDR3 region is CATSGGRVADTQYF. CDR3 sequence (DNA): TGTGCCACCAGTGGTGGGAGGGTGGCAGATACGCAGTATTTT.